The entry that follows covers one TCR beta chain sequence. Its antigen is currently unknown. Clones were sequenced by immunoSEQ multiplex PCR, and TCRdb holds only the in-frame ones, with some missing. Of 24,000 or so clones listed, less than 55% were seen once; the top ten hold about a fifth. This sample's treatment: treatment-naive control, cytoreductive nephrectomy. Control tumor donors were several females and approximately eleven males, median age approximately 58 years. Germline V gene data show CDR1 as LNHNV and CDR2 as YYDKDF (reference sequence). CDR3 length: 14 amino acids. V lost 9 bases to trimming and J lost 7 bases; unmatched junction nucleotides: 12. The sample originates from a study of radiation and T cells in renal cell carcinoma. The study, taken as a whole, reports: Irradiated tumors held more dominant CDR3 motifs than control tumors.

The source material was tumor tissue, sampled from a patient whose treatment was nephrectomy without radiotherapy. The chain joins TRBV15 to TRBJ2-1; 7 bases line up with TRBD1. The clonotype originates from a human donor with renal cell carcinoma. CDR3 sequence reads: CATTRQGLTNEQFF. CDR3 DNA sequence: TGTGCCACTACCCGACAGGGTCTTACAAATGAGCAGTTCTTC.